The T cell receptor (beta chain) under discussion was sequenced for a study of cytomegalovirus exposure and HLA in healthy donors. Whole-study findings and limits: Previously analyzed data showed that most TCR beta V segments were productive at a frequency of about 87% or about 30%. Using the classifier, cytomegalovirus status was reportedly diagnosed with high specificity and sensitivity.

Germline CDR1 and CDR2: SQVTM and ANQGSEA. This CDR3 is 13 amino acids long. V gave up 8 bases and J gave up 7 bases; unmatched junction bases: 8. As regards this clone: Its antigen is unknown.

PCR employed 60 Vbeta and 13 Jbeta primers. Under the authors' procedure: Roughly 10 million shared chains were among roughly 81 million unique TCR beta chains counted in a later analysis. The data were produced by immunoSEQ multiplex PCR, yet TCRdb's version contains in-frame clones alone and is incomplete. For V, J and clone size, that table is used; D and trimming come from the DNA. The sample includes about 190,000 clones, around 84% of them seen just once. This sequence joins TRBV29-1 and TRBJ2-1; 10 nucleotides match TRBD2. The sample consisted of PBMCs. This TCR was recovered from a man aged 35-49 years in good health and CMV-seropositive. The CDR3 spells CSSTSGMWNEQFF. The CDR3 DNA is TGCAGCAGCACTAGCGGGATGTGGAATGAGCAGTTCTTC.